Detailed here is one TCR beta chain. Per the original methods: Estimates of nucleated cell counts were drawn from the amplification of reference gene primers. Sequencing was performed with immunoSEQ multiplex PCR; in TCRdb, only in-frame clones are kept and a portion is missing. V and J calls and clone size come straight from that table; D and trimming were deduced from the DNA. This table has 100,000 to 150,000 clones, approximately 92% appearing once. Trimming took 1 base from V and 0 from J, leaving 4 bases between them. Germline CDR1 and CDR2: SGHRS and YFSETQ. CDR3 length: 13 amino acids. The sample belongs to a study of blood T cell repertoires in COVID-19. The wider study: The samples span acute and convalescent COVID-19 from the United States, Italy and Spain. T cells, B-cell-depleted T cells, or PBMCs supplied cDNA or gDNA.

The clonotype comes from a man aged 65 to 85 with active or convalescent COVID-19. The rearrangement uses TRBV5-1 and TRBJ1-1; no clear D gene. Specimen: peripheral blood. The CDR3 region is CASSLNMNTEAFF. CDR3 in DNA: TGCGCCAGCAGCTTGAACATGAACACTGAAGCTTTCTTT.